The sequence of this T cell receptor beta chain was determined in a study of cytomegalovirus exposure and HLA in healthy donors. Overall study context: It was reported in a later analysis that the same platform had been used for the 100 to 150 validation repertoires as for the 550 to 750 first-cohort repertoires.

Separate from the approximately 670-subject first cohort was the roughly 130-subject validation cohort, to which the donors belonged. General study results and limits: Many donors carried some public TCRs, although rarity characterized most TCR sequences. Some TCR beta chains (roughly 150 of them) were listed as cytomegalovirus-associated.

The CDR3 runs 16 residues. Germline lookup yields CDR1 MNHNS and CDR2 SASEGT. After removal of 4 bases from V and 2 bases from J, the junction contained 7 bases not matched to a gene. Comment on this clone: The antigen is undetermined.

Sequencing was performed with immunoSEQ multiplex PCR; in TCRdb, only in-frame clones are kept and a portion is missing. The sample carries some 110,000 clones, 85% to 95% recorded once. Input material: PBMCs. The V call is TRBV6-1, the J call TRBJ2-2; 7 bases line up with TRBD2. The receptor's source is a woman aged 18-35 years in good health and CMV-seronegative. The CDR3 loop reads CASSGGGAENTGELFF. CDR3 nucleotide sequence: TGTGCCAGCAGTGGGGGAGGGGCGGAAAACACCGGGGAGCTGTTTTTT.